One and the same sample provided the 8 T cell receptor beta chains below, sequenced in a study of monozygotic twins with inflammatory bowel disease. No DNA is given; TCRdb re-called the 5' RACE reads and lists each CDR3 protein once. The sample's table shows approximately 120,000 distinct CDR3 sequences. The material sequenced was blood. These receptors originate from a human donor with ulcerative colitis or Crohn's disease, or a healthy co-twin of an affected twin (not recorded which).

The V call is TRBV25-1, the J call TRBJ2-1. Germline V gene sequence: CDR1 MGHDK, CDR2 SYGVNS. CDR3 length equals 13 residues. The CDR3 here is CASSEGDGNEQFF.

The chain links TRBV11-2 to TRBJ2-1. The germline CDR1 and CDR2 sequences are SGHAT and FQNNGV. The CDR3 contains 13 residues. CDR3 sequence reads: CASTTGSYNEQFF.

J is TRBJ2-7 and V is TRBV6-5; TCRdb gives TRBD1 as the D gene, but with no DNA this cannot be confirmed. Germline V gene sequence: CDR1 MNHEY, CDR2 SVGAGI. The CDR3 runs to 13 residues. The CDR3 region is CASSPRKGYEQYF.

The V and J genes are TRBV4-1 and TRBJ2-5; absent DNA, TCRdb's TRBD1 call cannot be checked. The CDR3 loop spans 16 amino acids. The germline V gene has CDR1 MGHRA and CDR2 YSYEKL. CDR3 protein: CASSQGPPGAQETQYF.

The chain has TRBV20-1 and TRBJ1-4; there is no DNA to check the TCRdb D call of TRBD1. The V gene's germline CDR1 is DFQATT and CDR2 SNEGSKA (reference sequence). The CDR3 has 11 residues. CDR3 loop: CSARGYRELFF.

This chain links TRBV20-1 with TRBJ2-3. Germline V lookup: CDR1 DFQATT, CDR2 SNEGSKA (reference sequence). The CDR3 extends over 11 amino acids. CDR3: CSARRTDTQYF.

The gene calls are TRBV7-8 and TRBJ2-1. The germline V gene has CDR1 SGHVS and CDR2 FQNEAQ. This CDR3 comprises 13 residues. CDR3 sequence: CASSRGVARRQFF.

The V call is TRBV6-2 or TRBV6-3, the J call TRBJ2-2; TCRdb names TRBD2, which stays unverified in the absence of DNA. The CDR3 has 15 residues. Germline assignment: CDR1 MNHEY and CDR2 SVGEGT. CDR3 loop: CASSYFPAGPGELFF.